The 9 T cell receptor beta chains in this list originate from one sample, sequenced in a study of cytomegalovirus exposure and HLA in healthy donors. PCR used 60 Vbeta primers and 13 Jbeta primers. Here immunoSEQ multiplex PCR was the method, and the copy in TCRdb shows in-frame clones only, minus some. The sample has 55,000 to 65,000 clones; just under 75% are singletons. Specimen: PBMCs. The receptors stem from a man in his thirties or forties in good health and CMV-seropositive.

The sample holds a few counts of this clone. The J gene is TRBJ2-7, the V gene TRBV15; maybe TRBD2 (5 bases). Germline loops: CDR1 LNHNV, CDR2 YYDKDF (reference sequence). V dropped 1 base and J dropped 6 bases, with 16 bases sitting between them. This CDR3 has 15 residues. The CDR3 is CATSRGPGLTGEQYF. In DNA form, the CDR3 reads TGTGCCACCAGCAGAGGTCCCGGACTGACGGGCGAGCAGTACTTC. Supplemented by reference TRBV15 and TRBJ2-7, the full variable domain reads DAMVIQNPRYQVTQFGKPVTLSCSQTLNHNVMYWYQQKSSQAPKLLFHYYDKDFNNEADTPDNFQSRRPNTSFCFLDIRSPGLGDTAMYLCATSRGPGLTGEQYFGPGTRLTVT.

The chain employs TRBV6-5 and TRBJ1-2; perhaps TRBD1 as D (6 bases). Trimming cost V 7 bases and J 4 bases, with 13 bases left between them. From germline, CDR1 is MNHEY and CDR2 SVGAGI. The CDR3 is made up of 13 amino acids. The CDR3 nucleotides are TGTGCCAGCACCAGACAGGACTCCTATGGCTACACCTTC. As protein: CASTRQDSYGYTF.

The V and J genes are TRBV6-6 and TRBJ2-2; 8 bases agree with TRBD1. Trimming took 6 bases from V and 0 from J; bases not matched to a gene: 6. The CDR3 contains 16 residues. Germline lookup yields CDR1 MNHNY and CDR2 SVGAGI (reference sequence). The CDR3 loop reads CASSRLQGANTGELFF. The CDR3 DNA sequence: TGTGCCAGCAGCCGCTTACAGGGGGCGAACACCGGGGAGCTGTTTTTT.

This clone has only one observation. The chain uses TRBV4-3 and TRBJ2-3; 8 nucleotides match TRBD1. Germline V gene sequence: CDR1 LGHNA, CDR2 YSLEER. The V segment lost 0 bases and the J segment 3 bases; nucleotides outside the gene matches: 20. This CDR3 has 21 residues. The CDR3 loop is CASSQDLGGSGRGRKTDTQYF. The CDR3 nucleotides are TGCGCCAGCAGCCAAGATCTTGGGGGTTCGGGCAGGGGGCGAAAAACAGATACGCAGTATTTT.

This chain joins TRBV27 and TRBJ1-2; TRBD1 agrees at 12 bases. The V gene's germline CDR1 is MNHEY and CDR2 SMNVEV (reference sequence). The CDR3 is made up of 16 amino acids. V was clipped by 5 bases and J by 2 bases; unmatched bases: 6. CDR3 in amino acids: CASSRAGTGGNYGYTF. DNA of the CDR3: TGTGCCAGCAGTAGGGCGGGGACAGGGGGCAACTATGGCTACACCTTC.

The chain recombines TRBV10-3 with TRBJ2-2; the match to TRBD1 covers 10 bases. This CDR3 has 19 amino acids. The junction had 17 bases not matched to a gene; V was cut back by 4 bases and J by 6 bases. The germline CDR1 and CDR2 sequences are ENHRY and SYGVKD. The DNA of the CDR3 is TGTGCCATCAGTGCGTTACCGGGACAGGGGCGACGTCAATCCGGGGAGCTGTTTTTT. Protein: CAISALPGQGRRQSGELFF.

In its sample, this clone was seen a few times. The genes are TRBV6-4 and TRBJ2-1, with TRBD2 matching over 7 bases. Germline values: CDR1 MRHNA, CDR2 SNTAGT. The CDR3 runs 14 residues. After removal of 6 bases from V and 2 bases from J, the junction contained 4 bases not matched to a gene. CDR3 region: CASSERGTYNEQFF. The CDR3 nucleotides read TGTGCCAGCAGCGAGCGGGGTACCTACAATGAGCAGTTCTTC.

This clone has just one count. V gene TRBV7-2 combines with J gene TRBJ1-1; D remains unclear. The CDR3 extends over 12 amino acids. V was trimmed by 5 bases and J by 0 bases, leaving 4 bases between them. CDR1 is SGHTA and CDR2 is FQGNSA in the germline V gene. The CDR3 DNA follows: TGTGCCAGCAGCAATATGAACACTGAAGCTTTCTTT. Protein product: CASSNMNTEAFF.

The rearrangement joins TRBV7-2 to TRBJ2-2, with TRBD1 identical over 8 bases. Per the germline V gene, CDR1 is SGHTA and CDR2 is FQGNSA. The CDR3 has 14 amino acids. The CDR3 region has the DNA TGTGTGGGACAGGCCAGCGCGAACACCGGGGAGCTGTTTTTT. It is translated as CVGQASANTGELFF.